The 8 T cell receptor beta chains below were found in one sample sequenced in a study of molecular identifiers for immune sequencing clone quantification. TCRdb called the PCR reads again in MiXCR, with one record for every CDR3 protein. The profile shows tens of thousands of distinct CDR3 sequences, 18% of them singletons. Sequencing was done on a sample of naive CD8+ T cells from blood, with Jurkat cell RNA spiked in. The subset was: FACS-sorted CD8+CD4-CCR7+CD45RA+ naive T cells. The receptors originated from a human donor in good health. Some libraries in this study had Jurkat cell RNA spiked in.

This clonotype was recorded many times. The chain combines TRBV30 with TRBJ1-1; 7 bases line up with TRBD1. The CDR3 sequence is 15 residues long. Germline values: CDR1 GTSNPN, CDR2 SVGIG (reference sequence). J was trimmed by 0 bases and V by 7 bases; bases with no gene match: 11. The CDR3, as DNA: TGTGCCTACTCCGGGACAGTAAATTTGAACACTGAAGCTTTCTTT. Translated, it gives CAYSGTVNLNTEAFF.

To note about this clonotype: Just one base apart from a much larger clone, this may be a read error. The chain combines TRBV7-9 with TRBJ2-1; the D gene is possibly TRBD2 (6 bases). Looked up from germline, CDR1 is SEHNR and CDR2 is FQNEAQ (reference sequence). This CDR3 has 19 amino acids. CDR3 nucleotides: TGTGCCGGCAGCTTTCACGGGACTCCCCCGCTCTACGGTCTGAATGAGCAGTTCTTC. It codes for CAGSFHGTPPLYGLNEQFF. The complete variable domain, with remaining parts taken from reference TRBV7-9 and TRBJ2-1, reads DTGVSQNPRHKITKRGQNVTFRCDPISEHNRLYWYRQTLGQGPEFLTYFQNEAQLEKSRLLSDRFSAERPKGSFSTLEIQRTEQGDSAMYLCAGSFHGTPPLYGLNEQFFGPGTRLTVL.

This clonotype was found many times. The chain recombines TRBV12-3 or TRBV12-4 with TRBJ1-5; D ambiguous. CDR3 size: 14 residues. V shed 5 bases and J shed 4 bases, with 12 bases lying between them. The CDR3: CASSPNIVNQPQHF. The CDR3 coding sequence is TGTGCCAGCAGTCCCAACATCGTGAATCAGCCCCAGCATTTT.

This clonotype appeared many times. The chain couples TRBV19 to TRBJ2-3, with 10 bases matching TRBD2. In germline, CDR1 is LNHDA, CDR2 SQIVND (reference sequence). The V gene end was trimmed by 7 bases and the J gene end by 3 bases; junction bases not matched to a gene: 7. The CDR3 loop spans 15 amino acids. The CDR3 sequence: CASISSGRGTDTQYF. DNA for the CDR3: TGTGCCAGTATCTCTAGCGGGAGAGGGACAGATACGCAGTATTTT.

This clonotype was recorded many times. The V and J genes are TRBV7-6 and TRBJ1-4; D uncertain. Germline V CDR1 and CDR2: SGHVS, FNYEAQ. The CDR3 contains 12 residues. Trimming shortened V by 6 bases and J by 7 bases, and 9 bases separated the two germline ends. The CDR3 protein is CASSLEGEKLFF. The CDR3 nucleotides are TGTGCCAGCAGTTTGGAAGGTGAAAAACTGTTTTTT.

This clonotype was counted ten times or more. The chain employs TRBV19 and TRBJ2-7; no firm D call. CDR3 length: 11 amino acids. V dropped 9 bases and J dropped 6 bases, with 12 bases sitting between them. Germline V gene lookup returns CDR1 LNHDA and CDR2 SQIVND (reference sequence). The CDR3 DNA reads TGTGCCAGCAGTTCCTTGGGCGAGCAGTACTTC. Protein: CASSSLGEQYF.

This clonotype was counted ten times or more. V usage is TRBV7-6 and J usage is TRBJ2-7; possibly TRBD1 or TRBD2 for D (5 bases each). Germline lookup yields CDR1 SGHVS and CDR2 FNYEAQ. The CDR3 is 14 amino acids. The V end was cut by 5 bases, the J end by 2 bases, with 13 bases between. The CDR3 bases are TGTGCCAGCAGCCCACTGGGGACCGCCTACGAGCAGTACTTC. Its protein product is CASSPLGTAYEQYF.

This clonotype was detected only a few times. A much larger clone is a single base away; this may be a read error. This chain uses TRBV29-1 with TRBJ2-1, with D possibly matching TRBD2 (5 bases). This CDR3 comprises 14 residues. Germline CDR1 reads SQVTM; CDR2 reads ANQGSEA. For the CDR3, the DNA is TGCAGCGTTGAGGCTAGCCGACTCTACAATGAGCGGTTCTTC. This encodes CSVEASRLYNERFF.